What follows are 24 T cell receptor beta chains derived from one specimen sequenced in a study of beta chain features in type 1 diabetes. General study points: Across all four CD4+ subsets, people with type 1 diabetes showed modestly shorter TCRB CDR3s.

Their antigen targets remain unknown. TCRB transcripts that were expressed got sequenced, as all of the isolated RNA had been reverse transcribed. The data were produced by immunoSEQ multiplex PCR, yet TCRdb's version contains in-frame clones alone and is incomplete. The data contain around 340,000 clones, roughly 8.8% of them seen just once; the ten biggest clones take up approximately 1%. The sample taken for sequencing was central memory CD4+ T cells from blood. These receptors were obtained from a man aged 30 to 39 with type 1 diabetes.

In this sample, this clone turned up a few times. The chain uses TRBV6-6 and TRBJ2-7; D may be TRBD1 (6 bases). The CDR3 contains 13 residues. With 11 bases removed from V and 3 bases from J, the gap between germline ends came to 17 bases. Germline V gene sequence: CDR1 MNHNY, CDR2 SVGAGI (reference sequence). This CDR3 reads CASGRGDLYEQYF. The CDR3 DNA reads TGTGCCTCAGGCAGGGGCGACCTCTACGAGCAGTACTTC.

This clone was picked up many times. DNA of the CDR3: TGTGCCAGCAGCTCTGGAAGGGACTCCTACAATGAGCAGTTCTTC. Translated: CASSSGRDSYNEQFF. The chain couples TRBV7-2 to TRBJ2-1; D uncertain. V was shortened by 4 bases and J by 0 bases, with 10 bases between the two germline ends. This CDR3 has 15 amino acids. CDR1 and CDR2 from the germline V gene are SGHTA and FQGNSA. The full variable domain, its missing parts supplied by reference TRBV7-2 and TRBJ2-1, is GAGVSQSPSNKVTEKGKDVELRCDPISGHTALYWYRQSLGQGLEFLIYFQGNSAPDKSGLPSDRFSAERTGGSVSTLTIQRTQQEDSAVYLCASSSGRDSYNEQFFGPGTRLTVL.

This clone was picked up many times. CDR3 nucleotide sequence: TGCGCCAGCAGCCAAGTCCAGGCCTCCTACGAGCAGTACTTC. It encodes CASSQVQASYEQYF. The chain links TRBV4-3 to TRBJ2-7; D call uncertain. V dropped 1 base and J dropped 0 bases, with 7 bases sitting between them. The CDR3 is 14 amino acids. CDR1 and CDR2 from the germline V gene are LGHNA and YSLEER.

The chain carries TRBV5-1 and TRBJ2-7; the match to TRBD1 covers 7 bases. The germline V gene encodes CDR1 SGHRS and CDR2 YFSETQ. J lost 2 bases, V lost 4 bases, and 9 bases had no gene match. CDR3 length equals 15 residues. CDR3 sequence (DNA): TGCGCCAGCAGCAAGGAACCGACAGGGCCCTACGAGCAGTACTTC. This gives the protein CASSKEPTGPYEQYF.

A note on this clone: A read error may be the cause here, since a much bigger clone is one base away. The same CDR3 arises from other DNA sequences in this sample as well. The rearrangement uses TRBV7-2 and TRBJ2-3, with 9 bases fitting TRBD2. CDR1 is SGHTA and CDR2 is FQGNSA in the germline V gene. V was clipped by 5 bases and J by 0 bases; unmatched bases: 3. This CDR3 comprises 15 residues. CDR3 in DNA: TGTGCCAGCAGCCCCAGCGGGGGGAGCACAGATACGCAGTATTTT. Encoded protein: CASSPSGGSTDTQYF.

The rearrangement joins TRBV30 to TRBJ1-6, with D possibly matching TRBD1 (5 bases). V lost 4 bases and J lost 8, with 18 bases in between. CDR1 GTSNPN and CDR2 SVGIG come from the germline V gene (reference sequence). The CDR3 runs 15 residues. This chain's CDR3 is CAWTSLGPGYSPLHF. The CDR3 DNA is TGTGCCTGGACCTCCTTGGGGCCGGGTTATTCACCCCTCCACTTT. Supplemented by reference TRBV30 and TRBJ1-6, the full variable domain reads SQTIHQWPATLVQPVGSPLSLECTVEGTSNPNLYWYRQAAGRGLQLLFYSVGIGQISSEVPQNLSASRPQDRQFILSSKKLLLSDSGFYLCAWTSLGPGYSPLHFGNGTRLTVT.

This chain joins TRBV7-2 and TRBJ1-6; 7 positions agree with TRBD1. The CDR3 has 16 residues. Germline V CDR1 and CDR2: SGHTA, FQGNSA. The J segment lost 7 bases and the V segment lost 5 bases, leaving 11 bases of the junction unmatched. The CDR3 region is CASSPKTGTANSPLHF. The CDR3 bases are TGTGCCAGCAGCCCGAAGACCGGGACAGCGAATTCACCCCTCCACTTT.

The chain links TRBV7-2 to TRBJ2-1, with 12 bases identical to TRBD2. The germline V gene has CDR1 SGHTA and CDR2 FQGNSA. CDR3 length: 16 residues. V was pared by 4 bases and J by 10 bases, with 11 bases of the junction left unmatched. The CDR3 reads CASSSLGLAGYDEQFF. Written as DNA, the CDR3 is TGTGCCAGCAGCTCCCTCGGACTAGCGGGGTACGACGAGCAGTTCTTC.

V is TRBV7-2 and J is TRBJ2-3, with D hard to call. Between the trimmed V and J ends, which lost 1 base and 9 bases, there was a span of 8 bases. This CDR3 contains 12 residues. CDR1 is SGHTA, CDR2 FQGNSA, per germline. Here the CDR3 reads CASSLDSPTQYF. The CDR3 coding sequence is TGTGCCAGCAGCTTAGACTCCCCCACGCAGTATTTT.

The CDR3 loop is CASSQGLGGSTDTQYF. CDR3 in DNA: TGCGCCAGCAGCCAAGGATTAGGCGGGAGCACAGATACGCAGTATTTT. The gene calls are TRBV4-3 and TRBJ2-3; maybe TRBD2 (5 bases). Trimming removed 1 base from V and 0 bases from J, with 11 bases in between. Germline V CDR1 and CDR2: LGHNA, YSLEER. The CDR3 spans 16 residues.

This clone was observed at least ten times. The gene calls are TRBV27 and TRBJ2-1, with D possibly being TRBD2 (7 bases). Germline loops: CDR1 MNHEY, CDR2 SMNVEV (reference sequence). The V gene lost 3 bases and the J gene lost 7 bases, with 22 bases spanning the gap. This CDR3 has 17 amino acids. The CDR3 reads CASSFGTLSGGRNEQFF. As DNA, the CDR3 is TGTGCCAGCAGTTTTGGCACTCTGTCGGGGGGCCGGAATGAGCAGTTCTTC.

The V and J genes are TRBV5-6 and TRBJ2-7; D is uncertain. In germline, CDR1 is SGHDT, CDR2 YYEEEE. CDR3 length: 15 amino acids. The germline V and J ends were trimmed by 2 bases and 2 bases, with 14 bases remaining between them. The CDR3, as DNA: TGTGCCAGCAGCTTAAGAATCGGCAGCACCTACGAGCAGTACTTC. Its protein product is CASSLRIGSTYEQYF. Using reference TRBV5-6 and TRBJ2-7 for the parts outside the CDR3, the full variable domain is DAGVTQSPTHLIKTRGQQVTLRCSPKSGHDTVSWYQQALGQGPQFIFQYYEEEERQRGNFPDRFSGHQFPNYSSELNVNALLLGDSALYLCASSLRIGSTYEQYFGPGTRLTVT.

The V gene is TRBV29-1, the J gene TRBJ2-3; a weak D match, TRBD1 (6 bases). Trimming cost V 6 bases and J 3 bases, with 22 bases left between them. In germline, CDR1 is SQVTM, CDR2 ANQGSEA. This CDR3 comprises 16 residues. CDR3 nucleotide sequence: TGCAGCGTGCGGTCCCCACTCAGGGGTGGGACAGATACGCAGTATTTT. Translating it yields CSVRSPLRGGTDTQYF.

V is TRBV7-2 and J is TRBJ1-5, with a possible D match to TRBD1 (6 bases). Germline values: CDR1 SGHTA, CDR2 FQGNSA. The CDR3 extends over 16 amino acids. Trimming took 5 bases from V and 2 from J, leaving 16 bases between them. CDR3 bases: TGTGCCAGCAGCGGTAGAGGGGGAGGCGGCAATCAGCCCCAGCATTTT. Its protein is CASSGRGGGGNQPQHF.

This clone was seen only a few times. A read error may account for a junction end that differs from germline. J is TRBJ1-4 and V is TRBV28; perhaps TRBD1 as D (6 bases). This CDR3 spans 11 amino acids. Germline V gives CDR1 MDHEN, CDR2 SYDVKM. The CDR3 DNA reads TGTGCCAGCACCGCAGGACAGTTAAGATCGTTT. Protein: CASTAGQLRSF.

Sample share makes this clone medium-sized. V gene TRBV28 combines with J gene TRBJ2-4; 7 bases are shared with TRBD1. The CDR3 extends over 13 amino acids. Per germline, CDR1 MDHEN and CDR2 SYDVKM. The V segment lost 5 bases and the J segment 5 bases; nucleotides outside the gene matches: 3. The CDR3 DNA reads as TGTGCCAGCAGTCTCGGACAGGAAAACATTCAGTACTTC. Protein product: CASSLGQENIQYF.

The chain links TRBV29-1 to TRBJ2-1; TRBD2 matches 9 bases. Germline CDR1 reads SQVTM; CDR2 reads ANQGSEA. The V gene end was trimmed by 7 bases and the J gene end by 5 bases; junction bases not matched to a gene: 6. The CDR3 covers 13 residues. The CDR3 DNA reads as TGCAGCGCCCCCGGACTAGCGAACAATGAGCAGTTCTTC. Protein sequence: CSAPGLANNEQFF.

This clone came up a few times. The rearrangement joins TRBV19 to TRBJ2-3; 13 nucleotides agree with TRBD2. The germline gives CDR1 LNHDA, CDR2 SQIVND (reference sequence). V gave up 1 base and J gave up 4 bases; unmatched junction bases: 14. This CDR3 comprises 20 residues. CDR3 protein: CASSIGLLGLAGAASDTQYF. The CDR3 DNA follows: TGTGCCAGTAGTATAGGCCTTCTCGGACTAGCGGGGGCAGCTTCAGATACGCAGTATTTT.

The V and J genes are TRBV2 and TRBJ1-2; D not resolved. Trimming pared 8 bases from V and 6 bases from J, leaving 10 bases between. Germline V gene lookup returns CDR1 SNHLY and CDR2 FYNNEI. This CDR3 is built from 11 residues. CDR3 loop: CASLRRDGYTF. The DNA of the CDR3 is TGTGCCAGCCTCAGACGGGATGGCTACACCTTC.

V gene TRBV30 combines with J gene TRBJ2-7, with 7 bases that match TRBD1. Trimming removed 0 bases from V and 5 bases from J; junction bases left unmatched: 7. The CDR3 runs 14 residues. Per germline, CDR1 GTSNPN and CDR2 SVGIG (reference sequence). The CDR3 nucleotides read TGTGCCTGGAGTGTACCCAGGGGGACCAACGAGCAGTACTTC. Translation: CAWSVPRGTNEQYF. The variable domain in full, with the rest retrieved from reference TRBV30 and TRBJ2-7, is SQTIHQWPATLVQPVGSPLSLECTVEGTSNPNLYWYRQAAGRGLQLLFYSVGIGQISSEVPQNLSASRPQDRQFILSSKKLLLSDSGFYLCAWSVPRGTNEQYFGPGTRLTVT.

J is TRBJ2-2 and V is TRBV5-1; D unclear. V lost 4 bases to trimming and J lost 3 bases, with 16 bases between them. The CDR3 consists of 16 residues. Germline CDR1 and CDR2: SGHRS and YFSETQ. In DNA form, the CDR3 reads TGCGCCAGCAGCCCCCCCGGATCTGAGGACACCGGGGAGCTGTTTTTT. Translated: CASSPPGSEDTGELFF.

The chain is built from TRBV27 and TRBJ1-4; 9 bases match TRBD1. Germline loops: CDR1 MNHEY, CDR2 SMNVEV (reference sequence). V was pared by 6 bases and J by 3 bases, with 8 bases of the junction left unmatched. This CDR3 spans 16 amino acids. CDR3 region: CASSRPGQGPNEKLFF. CDR3 DNA sequence: TGTGCCAGCAGCCGACCGGGACAGGGCCCTAATGAAAAACTGTTTTTT.

This clone was seen a few times. This chain connects TRBV7-2 to TRBJ1-1, with D unresolved. Germline V gene lookup returns CDR1 SGHTA and CDR2 FQGNSA. CDR3 size: 13 residues. Trimming left V 3 bases short and J 1 base short, with 6 bases between. The CDR3 loop is CASSFQENTEAFF. Written as DNA, the CDR3 is TGTGCCAGCAGCTTCCAGGAGAACACTGAAGCTTTCTTT.

V and J are TRBV9 and TRBJ2-2, with 7 bases matching TRBD1. This CDR3 spans 15 amino acids. V was clipped by 3 bases and J by 1 base; unmatched bases: 3. Germline V gene data show CDR1 as SGDLS and CDR2 as YYNGEE. CDR3 in amino acids: CASSETGLNTGELFF. The CDR3 DNA reads as TGTGCCAGCAGCGAGACAGGGCTGAACACCGGGGAGCTGTTTTTT.